The 12 T cell receptor beta chains presented below share a single source sample, sequenced in a study of cytomegalovirus exposure and HLA in healthy donors. With 60 Vbeta and 13 Jbeta primers, the PCR was carried out. Using immunoSEQ multiplex PCR, the repertoire was profiled, and TCRdb retains in-frame clones only, with some absent. This table has around 140,000 clones, about four fifths appearing once. The specimen sequenced was PBMCs. The source of these receptors is a male donor in good health and CMV-seronegative.

This chain links TRBV18 with TRBJ2-2, with TRBD2 matching over 8 bases. The CDR3 consists of 15 residues. Losses at the gene ends were 1 base for V and 5 bases for J; bases not matched to a gene: 3. CDR1 and CDR2 from the germline V gene are KGHSH and LQKENI. The CDR3, as DNA: TGTGCCAGCTCACCACGAATAGCGGGAACCGGGGAGCTGTTTTTT. As protein: CASSPRIAGTGELFF.

The rearrangement uses TRBV29-1 and TRBJ1-4; no clear D. CDR1 and CDR2 from the germline V gene are SQVTM and ANQGSEA. This CDR3 region has 11 residues. Trimming pared 1 base from V and 11 bases from J, leaving 8 bases between. Here the CDR3 reads CSVEGRVKLFF. DNA for the CDR3: TGCAGCGTTGAAGGACGGGTTAAACTGTTTTTT.

The gene calls are TRBV7-2 and TRBJ2-7; possible D gene TRBD2, 6 bases. V lost 5 bases to trimming and J lost 4 bases, with 18 bases between them. CDR1 is SGHTA, CDR2 FQGNSA, per germline. There are 15 residues in the CDR3. The CDR3 bases are TGTGCCAGCAGCCAAAATAGCGGCGCGCAATACGAGCAGTACTTC. This gives the protein CASSQNSGAQYEQYF.

This chain links TRBV6-5 with TRBJ2-1; 9 nucleotides line up with TRBD2. J lost 3 bases, V lost 0 bases, and 3 bases had no gene match. CDR1 MNHEY and CDR2 SVGAGI come from the germline V gene. This CDR3 region has 16 residues. CDR3 DNA sequence: TGTGCCAGCAGTTACTCAGGGACTAGCCGCTACAATGAGCAGTTCTTC. It translates to CASSYSGTSRYNEQFF.

CDR3 nucleotide sequence: TGCGCCAGCAGCCGACTAACGACCCCCGGGTCCTCCGAGGGCGGCACCATATATTTT. Its protein product is CASSRLTTPGSSEGGTIYF. This chain connects TRBV4-3 to TRBJ1-3; D remains unclear. The CDR3 loop spans 19 amino acids. From germline, CDR1 is LGHNA and CDR2 YSLEER. Trimming stripped 4 bases from V and 9 bases from J, with 31 bases between.

The J gene is TRBJ2-7, the V gene TRBV6-5; 7 nucleotides line up with TRBD2. V gave up 5 bases and J gave up 7 bases; unmatched junction bases: 14. The V gene's germline CDR1 is MNHEY and CDR2 SVGAGI. The CDR3 runs to 15 residues. CDR3 in amino acids: CASSPWTRDHREQYF. CDR3 DNA sequence: TGTGCCAGCAGTCCCTGGACTAGGGACCATCGGGAGCAGTACTTC.

This clone is labeled medium-sized. The chain joins TRBV11-3 to TRBJ2-3; 7 nucleotides agree with TRBD1. This CDR3 spans 15 amino acids. Losses at the gene ends were 6 bases for V and 3 bases for J; bases not matched to a gene: 9. Germline values: CDR1 SGHNT, CDR2 YENEEA. The CDR3 here is CASRETGFTTDTQYF. As DNA, the CDR3 is TGTGCCAGCAGGGAGACAGGGTTTACGACAGATACGCAGTATTTT.

This clone was recorded a few times. The rearrangement uses TRBV27 and TRBJ2-1, with 9 bases that match TRBD2. The CDR3 extends over 15 amino acids. V was pared by 4 bases and J by 10 bases, with 11 bases of the junction left unmatched. Germline V gene sequence: CDR1 MNHEY, CDR2 SMNVEV (reference sequence). In DNA, the CDR3 is TGTGCCAGCAGTTCCGGGACTAGCTTACTCGGGGAGCAGTTCTTC. This gives the protein CASSSGTSLLGEQFF.

The J gene is TRBJ2-7, the V gene TRBV30; perhaps TRBD2 as D (5 bases). V was clipped by 4 bases and J by 7 bases, with 23 bases between them. Germline loops: CDR1 GTSNPN, CDR2 SVGIG (reference sequence). This CDR3 is built from 15 residues. CDR3 sequence reads: CAWKRADSRPGEQYF. CDR3 sequence (DNA): TGTGCCTGGAAACGGGCGGATAGCAGGCCGGGGGAGCAGTACTTC.

The genes are TRBV28 and TRBJ1-5; D call uncertain. Germline V gives CDR1 MDHEN, CDR2 SYDVKM. The germline V and J ends were trimmed by 3 bases and 4 bases, with 7 bases remaining between them. The length of the CDR3 is 13 residues. CDR3 amino acids: CASSFSVNQPQHF. CDR3 DNA: TGTGCCAGCAGTTTTAGCGTTAATCAGCCCCAGCATTTT.

This clone was picked up a small number of times. The rearrangement links TRBV9 to TRBJ2-7; 7 bases line up with TRBD1. Unmatched junction bases numbered 10, after V lost 4 bases and J lost 3 bases. Germline V CDR1 and CDR2: SGDLS, YYNGEE. The CDR3 is 15 residues long. The CDR3 DNA reads TGTGCCAGCAGCCCCGGGTGGACAGGAAACTACGAGCAGTACTTC. As protein: CASSPGWTGNYEQYF.

This chain uses TRBV7-6 with TRBJ2-7, with D perhaps matching TRBD2 (6 bases). CDR3 length: 14 residues. Germline V gene data show CDR1 as SGHVS and CDR2 as FNYEAQ. V lost 6 bases to trimming and J lost 2 bases, with 14 bases between them. For the CDR3, the DNA is TGTGCCAGCAGTTCTGGGACTGTCCCCTACGAGCAGTACTTC. Translating it yields CASSSGTVPYEQYF.